Reported below is one T cell receptor (beta chain). The age range of participants was 18 to 89 years, with residence in under 30 US areas. This entry comes from a study of blood T cell repertoires in COVID-19. Trimming took 2 bases from V and 6 from J; bases not matched to a gene: 8. CDR1 is SGHRS and CDR2 is YFSETQ in the germline V gene. This CDR3 comprises 15 residues. The protocol was immunoSEQ multiplex PCR, while the TCRdb copy is restricted to in-frame clones and leaves out a portion. Of 150,000 to 200,000 clones in the sample, approximately 86% were seen once. V and J are TRBV5-1 and TRBJ2-1; 7 positions agree with TRBD2. Sequencing used PBMCs or T cells enriched from blood (not recorded which). This receptor was obtained from a woman aged 60-70 years with acute COVID-19. Written as DNA, the CDR3 is TGCGCCAGCAGCTTCCGGGCGGGAGAGGGCAATGAGCAGTTCTTC. Residues: CASSFRAGEGNEQFF.